Shown below are 17 T cell receptor beta chains from a single sample sequenced in a study of cytomegalovirus exposure and HLA in healthy donors. The PCR ran on 60 Vbeta and 13 Jbeta primers. Measured with immunoSEQ multiplex PCR; TCRdb has only the in-frame clones, and not every one. Seen here are 150,000 to 200,000 clones, just under 85% observed once, and the top ten hold roughly 5.2%. Sequences were obtained from PBMCs. These receptors all come from a girl aged 5-17 years in good health and CMV-seropositive.

The chain recombines TRBV11-2 with TRBJ1-3; D unresolved. The CDR3 is made up of 16 amino acids. Germline loops: CDR1 SGHAT, CDR2 FQNNGV. Trimming stripped 0 bases from V and 0 bases from J, with 9 bases between. In nucleotides, the CDR3 is TGTGCCAGCAGCTTAGAGAGACAAGGCTCTGGAAACACCATATATTTT. Protein sequence: CASSLERQGSGNTIYF.

This chain uses TRBV15 with TRBJ1-2, with 8 bases aligning to TRBD1. Germline V lookup: CDR1 LNHNV, CDR2 YYDKDF (reference sequence). The V and J ends lost 4 bases and 5 bases, in that order; junction bases with no gene match: 9. The CDR3 is made up of 15 amino acids. This CDR3 is CATSITQGAYYGYTF. The DNA for the CDR3 is TGTGCCACCAGCATAACTCAGGGGGCGTATTATGGCTACACCTTC.

In the case of this clone: At one end, the junction sequence differs from germline, possibly due to a read error. CDR3 protein: CASSEVGGASDEQYF. The CDR3 DNA is TGTGCCAGCAGTGAGGTCGGGGGGGCCTCCGACGAGCAGTACTTC. V usage is TRBV2 and J usage is TRBJ2-7; 8 bases line up with TRBD2. The germline gives CDR1 SNHLY, CDR2 FYNNEI. There are 15 residues in the CDR3.

V usage is TRBV5-4 and J usage is TRBJ2-3; no clear D gene. The germline V gene encodes CDR1 SGHNT and CDR2 YYREEE (reference sequence). The CDR3 sequence is 14 residues long. Trimming took 5 bases from V and 0 from J, leaving 10 bases between them. In DNA, the CDR3 is TGTGCCAGCAGTCCCTATCCAAGCACAGATACGCAGTATTTT. Its translation is CASSPYPSTDTQYF.

The V call is TRBV5-1, the J call TRBJ1-1; D ambiguous. Per the germline V gene, CDR1 is SGHRS and CDR2 is YFSETQ. Deletions cut 4 bases from V and 2 bases from J, with 9 bases between. This CDR3 region has 13 residues. The CDR3 DNA sequence: TGCGCCAGCAGCCCGCGTGTTAACACTGAAGCTTTCTTT. Translating gives CASSPRVNTEAFF.

The gene calls are TRBV5-1 and TRBJ2-5; 9 bases match TRBD2. The junction had 9 bases not matched to a gene; V was cut back by 4 bases and J by 2 bases. CDR1 is SGHRS and CDR2 is YFSETQ in the germline V gene. The CDR3 is made up of 16 amino acids. The chain's CDR3 is CASSPGPAGGQETQYF. The CDR3 region has the DNA TGCGCCAGCAGCCCTGGTCCAGCGGGGGGACAAGAGACCCAGTACTTC.

The chain employs TRBV12-5 and TRBJ2-7; D is perhaps TRBD1 (6 bases). The CDR3 has 23 residues. Germline V gene lookup returns CDR1 LGHNT and CDR2 FRNRAP. The V gene lost 2 bases and the J gene lost 0 bases, with 35 bases spanning the gap. Here the CDR3 DNA reads TGTGCTAGTGGTTTGCGTGGTCTGGGACGCGCGACAGATGACAGGATACCCTCCTACGAGCAGTACTTC. Translation gives CASGLRGLGRATDDRIPSYEQYF.

The chain is built from TRBV6-6 and TRBJ2-5; 7 bases are shared with TRBD1. Per germline, CDR1 MNHNY and CDR2 SVGAGI (reference sequence). Germline trimming cut 5 bases from V and 3 bases from J; bases unmatched to any gene: 6. This CDR3 comprises 14 residues. The CDR3 loop reads CASSVDRAEETQYF. The CDR3 nucleotides are TGTGCCAGCAGTGTAGACAGGGCTGAAGAGACCCAGTACTTC.

The chain is built from TRBV19 and TRBJ1-3; possibly TRBD1 for D (6 bases). V was trimmed by 7 bases and J by 5 bases, leaving 21 bases between them. CDR3 length: 16 residues. CDR1 is LNHDA and CDR2 is SQIVND in the germline V gene (reference sequence). The CDR3 coding sequence is TGTGCCAGTACAAATCCAATGAGGACAGAGAGAAACACCATATATTTT. Protein product: CASTNPMRTERNTIYF.

The V and J genes are TRBV7-8 and TRBJ1-1; D is perhaps TRBD1 (5 bases). The V gene's germline CDR1 is SGHVS and CDR2 FQNEAQ. Between the trimmed V and J ends, which lost 7 bases and 4 bases, there was a span of 16 bases. The CDR3 loop spans 14 amino acids. The CDR3 nucleotides are TGTGCCAGCACCCTTAGCGTCGGGGGCACTGAAGCTTTCTTT. Translating it yields CASTLSVGGTEAFF.

As regards this clone: Other DNA sequences in this specimen translate into the identical CDR3. The chain carries TRBV13 and TRBJ2-3, with 13 bases fitting TRBD2. After removal of 9 bases from V and 2 bases from J, the junction contained 11 bases not matched to a gene. The germline CDR1 and CDR2 sequences are PRHDT and FYEKMQ (reference sequence). This CDR3 has 17 residues. The CDR3, as DNA: TGTGCCAGTAGCATTGGACTAGCGGGGGCCCTCACAGATACGCAGTATTTT. This translates into CASSIGLAGALTDTQYF.

CDR3 sequence: CASSVMTYNSPLHF. CDR3 sequence (DNA): TGTGCCAGCAGCGTGATGACTTATAATTCACCCCTCCACTTT. The chain recombines TRBV9 with TRBJ1-6; D unresolved. The CDR3 length is 14 residues. The germline V gene encodes CDR1 SGDLS and CDR2 YYNGEE. Trimming pared 2 bases from V and 4 bases from J, leaving 7 bases between.

This chain joins TRBV7-2 and TRBJ2-7, with 7 bases fitting TRBD2. After removal of 3 bases from V and 2 bases from J, the junction contained 7 bases not matched to a gene. This CDR3 comprises 15 residues. The germline CDR1 and CDR2 sequences are SGHTA and FQGNSA. CDR3 in DNA: TGTGCCAGCAGCTTCTCCGGGACTAACCCCTACGAGCAGTACTTC. Translating gives CASSFSGTNPYEQYF.

The rearrangement joins TRBV11-3 to TRBJ1-1; maybe TRBD1 (5 bases). This CDR3 has 13 residues. The V gene's germline CDR1 is SGHNT and CDR2 YENEEA. V was trimmed by 5 bases and J by 5 bases, leaving 12 bases between them. The chain's CDR3 is CASSLRDGTEAFF. The CDR3 bases are TGTGCCAGCAGCCTCAGGGATGGAACTGAAGCTTTCTTT.

The rearrangement links TRBV19 to TRBJ1-1, with TRBD1 matching 7 bases. The CDR3 extends over 13 amino acids. Per germline, CDR1 LNHDA and CDR2 SQIVND (reference sequence). V was pared by 2 bases and J by 14 bases, with 11 bases of the junction left unmatched. The CDR3 nucleotides read TGTGCCAGTAGTATACTTTCGGACAGGAGTCCCTTCTTT. As protein: CASSILSDRSPFF.

The chain carries TRBV6-1 and TRBJ1-2; D remains ambiguous. The CDR3 contains 13 residues. Between the trimmed V and J ends, which lost 3 bases and 6 bases, there was a span of 11 bases. Germline CDR1 and CDR2: MNHNS and SASEGT. CDR3 coding DNA: TGTGCCAGCAGTGATTGGGGAGGAGATGGCTACACCTTC. Translating gives CASSDWGGDGYTF.

The chain has TRBV19 and TRBJ1-5; TRBD1 matches 7 bases. After removal of 7 bases from V and 4 bases from J, the junction contained 7 bases not matched to a gene. Germline V gives CDR1 LNHDA, CDR2 SQIVND (reference sequence). The CDR3 extends over 14 amino acids. CDR3 in DNA: TGTGCCAGTATAGGGGACAGTTTTAATCAGCCCCAGCATTTT. Translation: CASIGDSFNQPQHF.